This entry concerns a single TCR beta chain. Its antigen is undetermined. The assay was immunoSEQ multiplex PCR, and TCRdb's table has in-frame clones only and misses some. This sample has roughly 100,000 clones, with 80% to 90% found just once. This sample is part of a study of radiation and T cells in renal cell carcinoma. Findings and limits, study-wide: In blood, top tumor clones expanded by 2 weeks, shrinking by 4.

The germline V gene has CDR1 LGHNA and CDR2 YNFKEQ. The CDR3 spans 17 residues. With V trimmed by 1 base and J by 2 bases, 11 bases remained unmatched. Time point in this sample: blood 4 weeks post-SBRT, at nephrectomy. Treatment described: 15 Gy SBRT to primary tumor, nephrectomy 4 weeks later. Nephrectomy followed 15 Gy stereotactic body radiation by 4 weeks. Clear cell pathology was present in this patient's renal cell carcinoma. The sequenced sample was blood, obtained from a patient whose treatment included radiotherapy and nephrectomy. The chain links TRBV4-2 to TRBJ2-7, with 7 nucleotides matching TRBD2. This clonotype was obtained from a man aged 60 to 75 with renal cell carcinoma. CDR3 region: CASSQAVWDYDAYEQYF. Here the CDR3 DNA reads TGTGCCAGCAGCCAAGCGGTCTGGGACTACGACGCCTACGAGCAGTACTTC.